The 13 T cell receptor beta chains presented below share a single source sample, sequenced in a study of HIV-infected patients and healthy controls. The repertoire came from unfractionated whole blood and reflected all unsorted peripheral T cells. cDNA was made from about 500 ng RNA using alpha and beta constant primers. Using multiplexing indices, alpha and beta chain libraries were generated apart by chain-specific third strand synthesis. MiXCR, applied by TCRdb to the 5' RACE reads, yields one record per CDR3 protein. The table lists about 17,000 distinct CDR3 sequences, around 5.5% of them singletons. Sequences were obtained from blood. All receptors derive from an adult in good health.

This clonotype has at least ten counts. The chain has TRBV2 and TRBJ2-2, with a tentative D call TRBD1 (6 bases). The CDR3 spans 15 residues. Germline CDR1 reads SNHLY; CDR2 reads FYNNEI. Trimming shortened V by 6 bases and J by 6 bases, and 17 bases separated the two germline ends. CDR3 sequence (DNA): TGTGCCAGCAGCCGGGACATCCAGAGGTCCGGGGAGCTGTTTTTT. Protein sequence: CASSRDIQRSGELFF. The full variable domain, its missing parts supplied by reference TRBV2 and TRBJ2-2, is EPEVTQTPSHQVTQMGQEVILRCVPISNHLYFYWYRQILGQKVEFLVSFYNNEISEKSEIFDDQFSVERPDGSNFTLKIRSTKLEDSAMYFCASSRDIQRSGELFFGEGSRLTVL.

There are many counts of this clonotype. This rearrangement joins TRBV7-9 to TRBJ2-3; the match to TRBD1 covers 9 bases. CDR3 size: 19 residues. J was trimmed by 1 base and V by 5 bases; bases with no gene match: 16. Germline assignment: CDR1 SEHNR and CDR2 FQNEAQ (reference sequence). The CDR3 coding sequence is TGTGCCAGCAGCGCCCTTGGTCTAGATTGGACAGGGGGCACAGATACGCAGTATTTT. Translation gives CASSALGLDWTGGTDTQYF.

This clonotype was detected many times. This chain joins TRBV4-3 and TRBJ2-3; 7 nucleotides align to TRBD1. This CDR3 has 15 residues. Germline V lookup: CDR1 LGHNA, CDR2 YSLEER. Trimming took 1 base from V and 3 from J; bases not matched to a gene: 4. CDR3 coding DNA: TGCGCCAGCAGCCAAGGGCTACAGGGGACAGATACGCAGTATTTT. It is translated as CASSQGLQGTDTQYF.

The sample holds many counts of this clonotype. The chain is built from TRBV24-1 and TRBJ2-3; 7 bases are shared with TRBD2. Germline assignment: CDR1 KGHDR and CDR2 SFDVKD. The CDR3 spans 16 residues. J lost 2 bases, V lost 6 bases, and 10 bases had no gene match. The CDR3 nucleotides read TGTGCCACCAGTAGTAAGGCTAGCGGTTTCACAGATACGCAGTATTTT. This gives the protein CATSSKASGFTDTQYF.

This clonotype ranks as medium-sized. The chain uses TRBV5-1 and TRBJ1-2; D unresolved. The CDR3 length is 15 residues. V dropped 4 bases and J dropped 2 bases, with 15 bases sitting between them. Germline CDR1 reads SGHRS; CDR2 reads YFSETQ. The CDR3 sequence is CASSIDFRANYGYTF. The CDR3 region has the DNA TGCGCCAGCAGCATAGATTTTAGGGCGAACTATGGCTACACCTTC.

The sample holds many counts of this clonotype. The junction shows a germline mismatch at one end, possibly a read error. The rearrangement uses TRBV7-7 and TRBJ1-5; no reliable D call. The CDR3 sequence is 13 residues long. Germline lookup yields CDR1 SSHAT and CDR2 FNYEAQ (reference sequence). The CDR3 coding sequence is TGTGCTAGCAGCTTAGGTCCTCATCAGCCCCAGCATTTT. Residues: CASSLGPHQPQHF.

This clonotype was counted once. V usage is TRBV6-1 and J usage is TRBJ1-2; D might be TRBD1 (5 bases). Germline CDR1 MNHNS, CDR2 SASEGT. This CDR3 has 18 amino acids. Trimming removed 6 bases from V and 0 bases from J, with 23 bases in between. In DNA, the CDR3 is TGTGCCAGCAGAGATCCCGGGACGTCAGGAACTTCTAACTATGGCTACACCTTC. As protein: CASRDPGTSGTSNYGYTF.

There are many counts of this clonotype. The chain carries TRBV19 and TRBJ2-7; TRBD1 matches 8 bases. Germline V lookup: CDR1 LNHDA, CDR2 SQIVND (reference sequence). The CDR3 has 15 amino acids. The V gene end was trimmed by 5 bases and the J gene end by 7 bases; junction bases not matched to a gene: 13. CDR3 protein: CASSQPGQGIREQYF. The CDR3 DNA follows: TGTGCCAGTAGTCAACCCGGACAGGGCATCCGGGAGCAGTACTTC.

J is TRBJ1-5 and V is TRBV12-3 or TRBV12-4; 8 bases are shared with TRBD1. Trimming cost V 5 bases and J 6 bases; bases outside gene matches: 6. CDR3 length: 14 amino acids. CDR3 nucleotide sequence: TGTGCCAGCAGTACTACAGGGGGTAGTCAGCCCCAGCATTTT. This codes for CASSTTGGSQPQHF.

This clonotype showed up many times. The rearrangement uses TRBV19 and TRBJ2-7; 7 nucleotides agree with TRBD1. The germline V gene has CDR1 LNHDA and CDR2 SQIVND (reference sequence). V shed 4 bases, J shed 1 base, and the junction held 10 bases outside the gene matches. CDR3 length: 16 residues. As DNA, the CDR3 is TGTGCCAGTAGTACCTTGATTACAGGGGCATCCTACGAGCAGTACTTC. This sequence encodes CASSTLITGASYEQYF.

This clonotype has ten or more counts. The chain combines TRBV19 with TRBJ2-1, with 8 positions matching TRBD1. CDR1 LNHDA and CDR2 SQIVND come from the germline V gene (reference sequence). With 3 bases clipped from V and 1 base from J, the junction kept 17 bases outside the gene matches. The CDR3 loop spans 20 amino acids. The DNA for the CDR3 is TGTGCCAGTAGTATTATTTTTCGGCGAAAACAGGGGGAATCCTACAATGAGCAGTTCTTC. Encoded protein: CASSIIFRRKQGESYNEQFF.

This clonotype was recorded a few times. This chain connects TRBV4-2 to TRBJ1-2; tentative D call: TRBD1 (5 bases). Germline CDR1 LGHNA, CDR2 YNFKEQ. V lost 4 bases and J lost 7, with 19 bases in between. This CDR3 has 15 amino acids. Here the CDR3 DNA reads TGTGCCAGCAGCCTTCCCGGGGGGATCAGGACTGGCTACACCTTC. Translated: CASSLPGGIRTGYTF.

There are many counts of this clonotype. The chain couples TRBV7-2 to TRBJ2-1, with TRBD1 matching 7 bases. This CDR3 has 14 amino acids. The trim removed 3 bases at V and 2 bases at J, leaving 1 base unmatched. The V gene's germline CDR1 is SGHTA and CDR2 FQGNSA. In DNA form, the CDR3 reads TGTGCCAGCAGCTTGGGGACAGCCTACAATGAGCAGTTCTTC. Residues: CASSLGTAYNEQFF. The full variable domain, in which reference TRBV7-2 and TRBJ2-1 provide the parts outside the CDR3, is GAGVSQSPSNKVTEKGKDVELRCDPISGHTALYWYRQSLGQGLEFLIYFQGNSAPDKSGLPSDRFSAERTGGSVSTLTIQRTQQEDSAVYLCASSLGTAYNEQFFGPGTRLTVL.